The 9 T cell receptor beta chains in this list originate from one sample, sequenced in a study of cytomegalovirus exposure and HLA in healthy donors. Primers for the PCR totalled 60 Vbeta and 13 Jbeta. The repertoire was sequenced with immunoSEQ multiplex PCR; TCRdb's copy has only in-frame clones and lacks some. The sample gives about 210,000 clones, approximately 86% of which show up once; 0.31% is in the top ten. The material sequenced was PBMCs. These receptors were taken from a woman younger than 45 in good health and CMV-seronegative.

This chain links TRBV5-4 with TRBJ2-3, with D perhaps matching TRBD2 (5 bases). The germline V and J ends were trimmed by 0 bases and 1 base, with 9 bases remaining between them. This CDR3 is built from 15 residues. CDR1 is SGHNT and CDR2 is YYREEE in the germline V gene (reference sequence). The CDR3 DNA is TGTGCCAGCAGCTTGGCCGGGAAACGCACAGATACGCAGTATTTT. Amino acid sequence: CASSLAGKRTDTQYF.

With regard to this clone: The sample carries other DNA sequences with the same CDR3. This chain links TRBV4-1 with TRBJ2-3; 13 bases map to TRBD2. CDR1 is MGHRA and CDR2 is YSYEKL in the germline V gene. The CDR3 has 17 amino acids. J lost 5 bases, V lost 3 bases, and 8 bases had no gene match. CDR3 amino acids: CASSHFGLAGVGDTQYF. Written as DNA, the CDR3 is TGCGCCAGCAGCCACTTCGGACTAGCGGGAGTGGGAGATACGCAGTATTTT.

The CDR3 bases are TGCGCCAGCAGCTTGGATATGAACACTGAAGCTTTCTTT. It is translated as CASSLDMNTEAFF. The chain is built from TRBV5-1 and TRBJ1-1; D is unclear. Germline CDR1 SGHRS, CDR2 YFSETQ. Trimming took 0 bases from V and 0 from J, leaving 3 bases between them. The CDR3 consists of 13 residues.

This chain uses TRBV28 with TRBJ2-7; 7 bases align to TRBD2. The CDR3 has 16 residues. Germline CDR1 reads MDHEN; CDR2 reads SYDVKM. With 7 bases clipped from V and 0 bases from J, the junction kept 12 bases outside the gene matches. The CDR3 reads CASTLTGLAASYEQYF. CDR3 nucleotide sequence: TGTGCCAGCACCCTAACAGGCCTAGCGGCCTCCTACGAGCAGTACTTC.

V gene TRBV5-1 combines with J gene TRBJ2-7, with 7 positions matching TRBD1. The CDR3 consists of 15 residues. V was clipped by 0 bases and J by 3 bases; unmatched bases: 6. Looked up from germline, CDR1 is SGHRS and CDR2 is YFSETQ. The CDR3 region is CASSLEWDSYYEQYF. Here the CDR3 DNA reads TGCGCCAGCAGCTTGGAGTGGGACAGCTACTACGAGCAGTACTTC.

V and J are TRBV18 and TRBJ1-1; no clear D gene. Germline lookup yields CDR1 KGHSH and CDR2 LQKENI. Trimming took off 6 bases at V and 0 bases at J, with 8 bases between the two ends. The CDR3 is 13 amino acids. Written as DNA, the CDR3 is TGTGCCAGCTCCTCTAGCATGAACACTGAAGCTTTCTTT. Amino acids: CASSSSMNTEAFF.

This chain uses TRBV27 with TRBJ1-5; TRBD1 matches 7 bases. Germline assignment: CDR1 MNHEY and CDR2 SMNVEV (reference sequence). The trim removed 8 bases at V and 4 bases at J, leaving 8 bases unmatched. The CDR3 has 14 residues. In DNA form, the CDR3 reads TGTGCCAGCTCATTGACAGGGACAAATCAGCCCCAGCATTTT. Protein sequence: CASSLTGTNQPQHF.

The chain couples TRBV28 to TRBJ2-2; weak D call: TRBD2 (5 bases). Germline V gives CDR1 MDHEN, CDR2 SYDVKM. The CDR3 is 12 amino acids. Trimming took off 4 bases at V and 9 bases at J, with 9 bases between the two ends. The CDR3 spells CASSSRAWELFF. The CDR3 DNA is TGTGCCAGCAGTTCGAGGGCCTGGGAGCTGTTTTTT.

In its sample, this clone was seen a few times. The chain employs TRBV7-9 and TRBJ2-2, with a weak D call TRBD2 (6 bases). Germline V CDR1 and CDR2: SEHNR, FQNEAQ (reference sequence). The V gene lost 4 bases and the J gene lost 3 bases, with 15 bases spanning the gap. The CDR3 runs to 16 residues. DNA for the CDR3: TGTGCCAGCAGCTCCAGTGGAGGGGTGCACACCGGGGAGCTGTTTTTT. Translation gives CASSSSGGVHTGELFF.